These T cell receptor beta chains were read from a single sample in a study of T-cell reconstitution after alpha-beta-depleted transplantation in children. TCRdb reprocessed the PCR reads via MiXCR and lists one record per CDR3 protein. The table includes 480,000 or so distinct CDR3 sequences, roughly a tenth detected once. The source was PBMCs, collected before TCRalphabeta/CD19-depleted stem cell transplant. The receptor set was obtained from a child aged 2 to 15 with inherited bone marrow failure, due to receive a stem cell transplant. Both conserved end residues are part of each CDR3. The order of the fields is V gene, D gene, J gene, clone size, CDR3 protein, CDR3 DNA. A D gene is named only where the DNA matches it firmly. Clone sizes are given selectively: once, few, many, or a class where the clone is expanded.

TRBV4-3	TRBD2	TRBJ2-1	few	CASSQDEGGSGDEQFF	TGCGCCAGCAGCCAAGACGAGGGCGGGAGTGGCGATGAGCAGTTCTTC
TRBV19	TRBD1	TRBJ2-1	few	CASSIAGTGYNEQFF	TGTGCCAGTAGTATAGCGGGGACAGGGTACAATGAGCAGTTCTTC
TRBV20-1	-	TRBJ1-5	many	CSARRRENQPQHF	TGCAGTGCTAGACGCAGGGAAAACCAGCCCCAGCATTTT
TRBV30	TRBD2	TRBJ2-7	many	CAWMGLSDEQYF	TGTGCCTGGATGGGACTATCAGACGAGCAGTACTTC
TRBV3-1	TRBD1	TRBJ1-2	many	CASSPAPIRGLGYGYTF	TGTGCCAGCAGTCCCGCGCCAATCAGGGGGCTGGGCTATGGCTACACCTTC
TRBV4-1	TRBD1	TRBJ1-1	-	CASSSGQGGMLGEAFF	TGCGCCAGCAGCTCAGGGCAGGGGGGCATGCTCGGTGAAGCTTTCTTT
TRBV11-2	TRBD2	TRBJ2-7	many	CASSLVGPSGAVSKRTVQYF	TGTGCCAGCAGCTTAGTAGGGCCTAGCGGGGCCGTTTCTAAGAGGACGGTGCAGTACTTC
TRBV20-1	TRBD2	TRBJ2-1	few	CSDLLAGGRSRNEQFF	TGCAGTGACCTTCTAGCGGGAGGGCGCAGTAGGAATGAGCAGTTCTTC
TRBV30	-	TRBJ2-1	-	CAWTPSSYNEQFF	TGTGCCTGGACTCCTAGCTCCTACAATGAGCAGTTCTTC
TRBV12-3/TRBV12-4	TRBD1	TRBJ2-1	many	CASSLRQGADNEQFF	TGTGCCAGCAGTTTAAGGCAGGGGGCCGACAATGAGCAGTTCTTC
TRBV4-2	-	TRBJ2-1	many	CASSQSGGPYNEQFF	TGTGCCAGCAGCCAGTCTGGCGGCCCCTACAATGAGCAGTTCTTC
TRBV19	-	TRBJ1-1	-	CASSFHPYSRDTEAFF	TGTGCCAGTAGTTTCCACCCCTATTCTAGGGACACTGAAGCTTTCTTT
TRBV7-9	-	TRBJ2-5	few	CASSLERAQETQYF	TGTGCCAGCAGCTTAGAGCGGGCCCAAGAGACCCAGTACTTC
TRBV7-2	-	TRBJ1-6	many	CASSLGGDRSPLHF	TGTGCCAGCAGCTTAGGGGGGGACCGTTCACCCCTCCACTTT
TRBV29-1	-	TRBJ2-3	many	CSVFESTQYF	TGCAGCGTTTTCGAGAGCACGCAGTATTTT
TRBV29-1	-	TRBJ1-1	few	CSVEIQRGGGPNTEAFF	TGCAGCGTTGAAATTCAGCGGGGGGGGGGACCGAACACTGAAGCTTTCTTT
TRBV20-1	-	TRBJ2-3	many	CSASFTITDTQYF	TGCAGTGCTAGTTTTACTATCACAGATACGCAGTATTTT
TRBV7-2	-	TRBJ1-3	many	CASSARAEGNTIYF	TGTGCCAGCAGCGCCCGGGCAGAGGGAAACACCATATATTTT
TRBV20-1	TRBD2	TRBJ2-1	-	CSARKVGLAVPTYYNEQFF	TGCAGTGCTAGAAAGGTCGGGCTAGCGGTACCCACCTACTACAATGAGCAGTTCTTC
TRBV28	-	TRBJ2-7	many	CASSFLFYEQYF	TGTGCCAGCAGTTTCCTGTTTTACGAGCAGTACTTC
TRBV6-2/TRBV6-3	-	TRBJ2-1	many	CASSSYYGEQFF	TGTGCCAGCAGTTCCTATTACGGTGAGCAGTTCTTC